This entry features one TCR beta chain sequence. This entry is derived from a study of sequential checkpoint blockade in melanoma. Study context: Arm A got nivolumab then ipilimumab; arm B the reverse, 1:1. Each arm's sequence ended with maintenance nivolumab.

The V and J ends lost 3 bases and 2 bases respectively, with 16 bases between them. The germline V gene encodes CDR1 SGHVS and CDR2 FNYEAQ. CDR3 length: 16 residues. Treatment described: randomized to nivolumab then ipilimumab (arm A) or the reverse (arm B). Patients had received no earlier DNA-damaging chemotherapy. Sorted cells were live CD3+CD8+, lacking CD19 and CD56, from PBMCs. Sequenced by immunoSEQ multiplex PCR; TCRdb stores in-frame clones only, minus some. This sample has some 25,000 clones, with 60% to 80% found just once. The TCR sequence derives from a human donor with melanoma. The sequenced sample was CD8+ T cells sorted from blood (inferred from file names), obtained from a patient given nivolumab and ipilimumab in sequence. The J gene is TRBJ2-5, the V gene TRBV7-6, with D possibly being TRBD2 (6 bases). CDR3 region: CASSLPDSAGQETQYF. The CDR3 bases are TGTGCCAGCAGCTTGCCCGACTCCGCGGGGCAAGAGACCCAGTACTTC.